Ten or more counts support the clone carrying this TCR beta chain. The sample is drawn from a study of T cells in Graves' hyperthyroidism and ophthalmopathy. This CDR3 has 17 amino acids. Germline values: CDR1 MDHEN, CDR2 SYDVKM. With V trimmed by 1 base and J by 4 bases, 10 bases remained unmatched. TCR beta CDR3 sequences were amplified from RNA transcripts. HTBI primers drove first-round RT-PCR of the TCR CDR3. One entry per CDR3 protein, called by TCRdb with MiXCR from the multiplex PCR reads. In the table there are roughly 600,000 distinct CDR3 sequences, about 14% of which are singletons. This TCR derives from a woman between 50 and 59 years old with Graves' ophthalmopathy. Sequencing was performed on blood. This chain joins TRBV28 and TRBJ2-7, with TRBD2 identical over 10 bases. The CDR3 nucleotides read TGTGCCAGCAGTTTATATCTAGCGGGAGCTGCTAAGTACGAGCAGTACTTC. It encodes CASSLYLAGAAKYEQYF.